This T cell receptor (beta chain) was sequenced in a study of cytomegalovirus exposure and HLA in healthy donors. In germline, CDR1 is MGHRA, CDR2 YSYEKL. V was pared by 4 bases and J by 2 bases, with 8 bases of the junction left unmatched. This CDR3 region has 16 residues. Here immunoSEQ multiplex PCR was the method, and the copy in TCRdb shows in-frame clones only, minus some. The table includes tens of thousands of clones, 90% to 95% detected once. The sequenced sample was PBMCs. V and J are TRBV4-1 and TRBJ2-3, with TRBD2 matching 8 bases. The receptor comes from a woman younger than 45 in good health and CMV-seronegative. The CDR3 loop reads CASSRRLATATDTQYF. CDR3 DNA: TGCGCCAGCAGCCGCCGACTAGCGACCGCCACAGATACGCAGTATTTT.